One T cell receptor beta chain is described in this entry. Antigen unknown. Clones were read by immunoSEQ multiplex PCR, and TCRdb kept only the in-frame ones, dropping some. The data show approximately 100,000 clones, roughly 86% seen once. This record comes from a study of cytomegalovirus exposure and HLA in healthy donors. General study results and limits: A list of 150 or so TCR beta chains associated with cytomegalovirus was given. Rarity marked most TCR sequences, yet some public TCRs occurred in many donors.

The V and J ends lost 8 bases and 4 bases respectively, with 14 bases between them. Germline CDR1 and CDR2: KGHSH and LQKENI. This CDR3 contains 13 residues. The receptor was isolated from a woman under 30 in good health and CMV-seronegative. The sample taken for sequencing was PBMCs. V usage is TRBV18 and J usage is TRBJ1-1; possibly TRBD1 for D (6 bases). CDR3 coding DNA: TGTGCCAGCCAAGAGACAGGAAGCACTGAAGCTTTCTTT. Its protein is CASQETGSTEAFF.